The 26 T cell receptor beta chains listed next were all sequenced from one sample in a study of T cells in Graves' hyperthyroidism and ophthalmopathy. The investigators amplified TCR beta CDR3 regions from RNA transcripts. Researchers ran a first-round RT-PCR on the TCR CDR3 using the HTBI primer set. TCRdb reprocessed the multiplex PCR reads via MiXCR and lists one record per CDR3 protein. The profile shows 550,000 to 650,000 distinct CDR3 sequences, approximately 15% of them singletons. Sequenced sample: blood. The receptors derive from a woman aged 30 to 39 with Graves' hyperthyroidism that later progressed to Graves' ophthalmopathy.

In its sample, this clonotype was seen many times. The genes are TRBV5-4 and TRBJ1-2; D ambiguous. The CDR3 is made up of 14 amino acids. The V gene lost 0 bases and the J gene lost 5 bases, with 11 bases spanning the gap. The germline gives CDR1 SGHNT, CDR2 YYREEE (reference sequence). The CDR3 protein is CASSLDGSHYGYTF. The CDR3 DNA sequence: TGTGCCAGCAGCTTGGACGGATCGCATTATGGCTACACCTTC.

This clonotype was seen many times. The chain employs TRBV12-3 or TRBV12-4 and TRBJ2-6; D is uncertain. The CDR3 loop spans 15 amino acids. V lost 6 bases and J 0 bases, leaving 9 bases between the germline ends. CDR3 nucleotides: TGTGCCAGCAGCGGAACTCTCTCTGGGGCCAACGTCCTGACTTTC. Amino acids: CASSGTLSGANVLTF.

This clonotype was seen at least ten times. This rearrangement joins TRBV24-1 to TRBJ2-1; D not resolved. The V end lost 10 bases, the J end lost 2 bases, and 11 bases lay between the germline ends. Germline V gene data show CDR1 as KGHDR and CDR2 as SFDVKD. The CDR3 loop spans 13 amino acids. CDR3 amino acids: CATSDSTYNEQFF. The CDR3 DNA follows: TGTGCCACATCGGATTCGACCTACAATGAGCAGTTCTTC.

This clonotype was observed at least ten times. V is TRBV11-3 and J is TRBJ1-1, with a weak D call TRBD1 (6 bases). The germline CDR1 and CDR2 sequences are SGHNT and YENEEA. Trimming removed 5 bases from V and 11 bases from J, with 21 bases in between. The CDR3 extends over 14 amino acids. The CDR3 sequence is CASSNDTALRGAFF. The CDR3 coding sequence is TGTGCCAGCAGCAACGATACCGCCTTGAGGGGGGCTTTCTTT.

J is TRBJ2-2 and V is TRBV7-3; weak D call: TRBD2 (6 bases). The CDR3 totals 15 residues. Germline assignment: CDR1 SGHTA and CDR2 FQGTGA. Trimming cost V 1 base and J 7 bases, with 13 bases left between them. The CDR3 loop is CASSLNGGRIGELFF. The CDR3 bases are TGTGCCAGCAGCTTAAACGGGGGTCGGATCGGGGAGCTGTTTTTT.

This clonotype was observed many times. The rearrangement joins TRBV10-3 to TRBJ2-3, with 7 bases fitting TRBD1. The CDR3 has 14 amino acids. V shed 7 bases and J 5 bases; nucleotides not matched to a gene: 9. The germline V gene has CDR1 ENHRY and CDR2 SYGVKD. CDR3: CAINDLDREDTQYF. Here the CDR3 DNA reads TGTGCCATCAATGACCTAGACAGGGAAGATACGCAGTATTTT.

Concerning this clonotype itself: This may be a read error: a much more frequent sequence differs by one nucleotide. The chain is built from TRBV20-1 and TRBJ2-3; possible D gene TRBD2, 5 bases. This CDR3 spans 15 amino acids. Germline V CDR1 and CDR2: DFQATT, SNEGSKA (reference sequence). Trimming cost V 6 bases and J 0 bases, with 16 bases left between them. The chain's CDR3 is CSAAPSGPSTDTQYF. DNA for the CDR3: TGCAGTGCAGCCCCCAGCGGCCCTAGCACAGATACGCAGTATTTT.

At least ten counts were recorded for this clonotype. V and J are TRBV2 and TRBJ2-1, with D possibly TRBD2 on 5 matching bases. The CDR3 consists of 15 residues. Deletions cut 8 bases from V and 4 bases from J, with 18 bases between. CDR1 SNHLY and CDR2 FYNNEI come from the germline V gene. The CDR3 region is CASWGRGSGYNEQFF. CDR3 bases: TGTGCCAGCTGGGGTCGAGGTTCGGGGTACAATGAGCAGTTCTTC.

This clonotype turned up a few times. The chain employs TRBV6-1 and TRBJ1-2; tentative D call: TRBD1 (5 bases). V shed 7 bases and J shed 4 bases, with 13 bases lying between them. The CDR3 length is 13 residues. Germline lookup yields CDR1 MNHNS and CDR2 SASEGT. In DNA, the CDR3 is TGTGCCAGCACCCAGGGAAGAGGCTATGGCTACACCTTC. Protein sequence: CASTQGRGYGYTF.

The V and J genes are TRBV20-1 and TRBJ2-1; 11 nucleotides agree with TRBD2. The CDR3 is 13 residues long. CDR1 and CDR2 from the germline V gene are DFQATT and SNEGSKA (reference sequence). V shed 6 bases and J 9 bases; nucleotides not matched to a gene: 7. The CDR3 here is CSAGLAGGGEQFF. The CDR3 bases are TGCAGTGCCGGACTAGCGGGTGGGGGTGAGCAGTTCTTC.

This clonotype was seen many times. This rearrangement joins TRBV6-1 to TRBJ1-4, with D uncertain. CDR1 MNHNS and CDR2 SASEGT come from the germline V gene. The CDR3 spans 14 residues. V was shortened by 1 base and J by 5 bases, with 8 bases between the two germline ends. The chain's CDR3 is CASSEGVLNEKLFF. The DNA of the CDR3 is TGTGCCAGCAGTGAAGGCGTTCTGAATGAAAAACTGTTTTTT.

This clonotype was detected only a few times. This rearrangement joins TRBV19 to TRBJ2-3; D tentatively fits TRBD1 or TRBD2 (5 bases each). This CDR3 has 15 residues. Trimming took off 3 bases at V and 3 bases at J, with 13 bases between the two ends. The germline gives CDR1 LNHDA, CDR2 SQIVND (reference sequence). The CDR3 region has the DNA TGTGCCAGTAGTATCAGGGCTAGCTGGACAGATACGCAGTATTTT. This translates into CASSIRASWTDTQYF.

Only a few counts were recorded for this clonotype. The junction does not match germline at one end; this may be a read error. V and J are TRBV7-2 and TRBJ2-1; 8 bases agree with TRBD2. Germline CDR1 is SGHTA and CDR2 is FQGNSA. The CDR3 loop spans 16 amino acids. For the CDR3, the DNA is TGTGCCAGCAGCTCGGGGGGGGATAGCTCCTACAATGGGCAGTTCTTC. Translating it yields CASSSGGDSSYNGQFF. The whole variable domain, remainder taken from reference TRBV7-2 and TRBJ2-1, is GAGVSQSPSNKVTEKGKDVELRCDPISGHTALYWYRQSLGQGLEFLIYFQGNSAPDKSGLPSDRFSAERTGGSVSTLTIQRTQQEDSAVYLCASSSGGDSSYNGQFFGPGTRLTVL.

This clonotype was counted ten times or more. The chain uses TRBV18 and TRBJ2-7, with 9 bases identical to TRBD1. V dropped 5 bases and J dropped 5; count of bases not matched to a gene: 10. CDR3 size: 15 residues. Germline V gives CDR1 KGHSH, CDR2 LQKENI. CDR3 coding DNA: TGTGCCAGCTCATCCCCCGGAGGACAGGGGAACGAGCAGTACTTC. The encoded protein is CASSSPGGQGNEQYF.

In its sample, this clonotype was seen many times. The V and J genes are TRBV14 and TRBJ2-1; no definite D call. Deletions cut 1 base from V and 9 bases from J, with 4 bases between. The CDR3 consists of 11 residues. Germline V gene sequence: CDR1 SGHDN, CDR2 FVKESK. CDR3 in DNA: TGTGCCAGCAGCCAAGCGATTGAGCAGTTCTTC. This codes for CASSQAIEQFF.

This clonotype was counted at least ten times. This chain links TRBV18 with TRBJ1-1; D might be TRBD1 (6 bases). Germline V gene data show CDR1 as KGHSH and CDR2 as LQKENI. With 3 bases removed from V and 6 bases from J, the gap between germline ends came to 8 bases. The CDR3 loop spans 12 amino acids. The DNA of the CDR3 is TGTGCCAGCTCACCTGGACAGTCTGAAGCTTTCTTT. Amino acid sequence: CASSPGQSEAFF.

On this clonotype itself: One end of the junction is discordant with germline, which a read error may explain. V and J are TRBV12-3 or TRBV12-4 and TRBJ1-5, with D maybe TRBD1 (6 bases). This CDR3 has 16 amino acids. CDR3: CACSSHRGGPGQPQHF. In nucleotides, the CDR3 is TGTGCCTGCAGCTCTCACCGCGGGGGGCCCGGTCAGCCCCAGCATTTT.

This clonotype was detected ten times or more. J is TRBJ2-7 and V is TRBV15; D is possibly TRBD2 (6 bases). Germline V gene sequence: CDR1 LNHNV, CDR2 YYDKDF (reference sequence). V shed 0 bases and J shed 6 bases, with 6 bases lying between them. The CDR3 loop spans 12 amino acids. The CDR3 DNA reads TGTGCCACCAGCAGAGAGGGGGGCGAGCAGTACTTC. Amino acids: CATSREGGEQYF.

This chain uses TRBV5-1 with TRBJ2-7; the match to TRBD1 covers 8 bases. The CDR3 covers 13 residues. Germline CDR1 SGHRS, CDR2 YFSETQ. The V and J ends lost 4 bases and 6 bases, in that order; junction bases with no gene match: 6. CDR3 region: CASSPGQGSEQYF. The CDR3 DNA follows: TGCGCCAGCAGCCCCGGACAGGGAAGCGAGCAGTACTTC.

This clonotype was found a few times. J is TRBJ2-2 and V is TRBV20-1; no clear D gene. This CDR3 is built from 13 residues. V gave up 3 bases and J gave up 4 bases, with 9 bases separating them. CDR1 and CDR2 from the germline V gene are DFQATT and SNEGSKA (reference sequence). The DNA of the CDR3 is TGCAGTGCTAGGGAATGGAGCACCGGGGAGCTGTTTTTT. Protein: CSAREWSTGELFF.

At least ten counts were recorded for this clonotype. The chain employs TRBV6-5 and TRBJ2-5, with 7 bases that match TRBD2. The ends lost 2 bases at V and 5 bases at J; junction bases unmatched: 11. There are 16 residues in the CDR3. Germline V gene sequence: CDR1 MNHEY, CDR2 SVGAGI. CDR3 loop: CASSYHPGGGKETQYF. CDR3 coding DNA: TGTGCCAGCAGTTACCACCCGGGGGGAGGCAAGGAGACCCAGTACTTC.

This clonotype showed up many times. This chain links TRBV20-1 with TRBJ1-2; TRBD1 might be the D (5 bases). CDR3 length: 13 residues. Between the trimmed V and J ends, which lost 5 bases and 4 bases, there was a span of 14 bases. Germline CDR1 reads DFQATT; CDR2 reads SNEGSKA (reference sequence). CDR3 coding DNA: TGCAGTGCTTATAACCCCCAGGGCTATGGCTACACCTTC. Translating it yields CSAYNPQGYGYTF.

This clonotype came up a few times. This rearrangement joins TRBV20-1 to TRBJ2-7; tentative D call: TRBD2 (5 bases). Trimming removed 3 bases from V and 1 base from J, with 16 bases in between. From germline, CDR1 is DFQATT and CDR2 SNEGSKA (reference sequence). CDR3 length: 15 amino acids. Here the CDR3 reads CSASSAGRTSYEQYF. CDR3 nucleotides: TGCAGTGCTAGTTCGGCGGGCAGGACGTCCTACGAGCAGTACTTC.

This clonotype was seen many times. The chain has TRBV29-1 and TRBJ1-4; weak D call: TRBD1 (5 bases). This CDR3 contains 14 residues. The ends were cut back, 5 bases at V and 4 bases at J, with 14 bases in the middle. Germline CDR1 SQVTM, CDR2 ANQGSEA. CDR3 residues: CSVPQTGVNEKLFF. In DNA form, the CDR3 reads TGCAGCGTTCCCCAAACAGGAGTTAATGAAAAACTGTTTTTT.

Points on this clonotype: A read error is possible here, since a much larger clone lies one base away. The CDR3 does not close with the conserved phenylalanine or tryptophan, likely indicating a read error. The CDR3 region is CASSLASEAYNEQFY. In DNA form, the CDR3 reads TGTGCCAGCAGCTTGGCTAGCGAGGCCTACAATGAGCAGTTCTAC. The gene calls are TRBV7-2 and TRBJ2-1; a possible D gene is TRBD2 (6 bases). Germline values: CDR1 SGHTA, CDR2 FQGNSA. Deletions cut 3 bases from V and 2 bases from J, with 11 bases between. This CDR3 contains 15 residues.

This clonotype was seen ten or more times. The V and J genes are TRBV20-1 and TRBJ2-7; D is perhaps TRBD1 (5 bases). Deletions cut 5 bases from V and 3 bases from J, with 17 bases between. Germline CDR1 reads DFQATT; CDR2 reads SNEGSKA (reference sequence). CDR3 size: 14 residues. CDR3 sequence: CSASPSRGIYEQYF. CDR3 in DNA: TGCAGTGCTTCCCCCTCTAGGGGCATCTACGAGCAGTACTTC.